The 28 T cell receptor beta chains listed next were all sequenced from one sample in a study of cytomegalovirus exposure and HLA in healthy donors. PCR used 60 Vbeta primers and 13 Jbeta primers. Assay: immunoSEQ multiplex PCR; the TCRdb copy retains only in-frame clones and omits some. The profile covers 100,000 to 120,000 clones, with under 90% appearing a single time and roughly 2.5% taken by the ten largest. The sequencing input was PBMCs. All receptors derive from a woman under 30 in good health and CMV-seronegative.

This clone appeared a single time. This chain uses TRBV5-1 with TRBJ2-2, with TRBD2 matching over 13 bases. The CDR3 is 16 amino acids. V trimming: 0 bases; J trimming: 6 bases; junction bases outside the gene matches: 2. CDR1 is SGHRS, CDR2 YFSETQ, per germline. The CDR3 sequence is CASSLGLAGGSGELFF. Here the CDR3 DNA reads TGCGCCAGCAGCTTGGGACTAGCGGGAGGTTCCGGGGAGCTGTTTTTT.

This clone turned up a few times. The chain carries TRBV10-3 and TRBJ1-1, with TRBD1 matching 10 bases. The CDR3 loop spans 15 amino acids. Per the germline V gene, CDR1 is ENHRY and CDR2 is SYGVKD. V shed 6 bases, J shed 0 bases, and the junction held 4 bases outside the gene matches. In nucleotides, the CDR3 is TGTGCCATCAGGTCGGACAGGGGGTTGAACACTGAAGCTTTCTTT. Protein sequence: CAIRSDRGLNTEAFF.

The CDR3 nucleotides read TGTGCCAGCCTCGATCGGGGAGGGGCAAATGATCAGCCCCAGCATTTT. It is translated as CASLDRGGANDQPQHF. The chain combines TRBV28 with TRBJ1-5, with TRBD1 as a possible D gene (5 bases). The germline gives CDR1 MDHEN, CDR2 SYDVKM. V dropped 8 bases and J dropped 5 bases, with 22 bases sitting between them. The CDR3 spans 16 residues. The full variable domain, with the rest looked up from reference TRBV28 and TRBJ1-5, is DVKVTQSSRYLVKRTGEKVFLECVQDMDHENMFWYRQDPGLGLRLIYFSYDVKMKEKGDIPEGYSVSREKKERFSLILESASTNQTSMYLCASLDRGGANDQPQHFGDGTRLSIL.

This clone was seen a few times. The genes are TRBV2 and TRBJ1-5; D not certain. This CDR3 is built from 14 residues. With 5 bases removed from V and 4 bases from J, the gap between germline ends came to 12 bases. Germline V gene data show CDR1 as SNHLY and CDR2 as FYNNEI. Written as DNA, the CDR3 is TGTGCCAGCAGTTCCGAGGGCTTTAATCAGCCCCAGCATTTT. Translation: CASSSEGFNQPQHF.

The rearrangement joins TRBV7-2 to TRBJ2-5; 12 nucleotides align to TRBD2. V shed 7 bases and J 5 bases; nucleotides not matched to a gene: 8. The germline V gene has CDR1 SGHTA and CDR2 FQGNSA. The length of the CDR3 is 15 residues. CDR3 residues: CASTLLAGGGETQYF. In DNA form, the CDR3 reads TGTGCCAGCACCCTACTAGCGGGGGGCGGGGAGACCCAGTACTTC.

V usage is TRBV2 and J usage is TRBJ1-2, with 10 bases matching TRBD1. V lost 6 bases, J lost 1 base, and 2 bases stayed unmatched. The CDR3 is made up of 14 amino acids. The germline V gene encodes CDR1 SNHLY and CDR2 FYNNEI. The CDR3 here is CASRDRGFNYGYTF. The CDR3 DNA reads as TGTGCCAGCAGGGACAGGGGGTTTAACTATGGCTACACCTTC. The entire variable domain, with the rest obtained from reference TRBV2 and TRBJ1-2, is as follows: EPEVTQTPSHQVTQMGQEVILRCVPISNHLYFYWYRQILGQKVEFLVSFYNNEISEKSEIFDDQFSVERPDGSNFTLKIRSTKLEDSAMYFCASRDRGFNYGYTFGSGTRLTVV.

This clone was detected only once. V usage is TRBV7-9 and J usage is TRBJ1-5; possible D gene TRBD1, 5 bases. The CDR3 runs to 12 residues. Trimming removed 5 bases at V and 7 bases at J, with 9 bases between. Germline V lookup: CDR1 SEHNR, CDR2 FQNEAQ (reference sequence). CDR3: CASSLQEQPQHF. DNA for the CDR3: TGTGCCAGCAGCCTACAGGAGCAGCCCCAGCATTTT.

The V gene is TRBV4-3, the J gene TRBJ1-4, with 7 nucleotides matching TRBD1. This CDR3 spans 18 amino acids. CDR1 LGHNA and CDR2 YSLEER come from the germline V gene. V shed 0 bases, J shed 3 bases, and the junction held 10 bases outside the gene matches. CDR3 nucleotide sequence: TGCGCCAGCAGCCAAGATCGGAGGGGGCGCGGAGCTAATGAAAAACTGTTTTTT. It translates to CASSQDRRGRGANEKLFF.

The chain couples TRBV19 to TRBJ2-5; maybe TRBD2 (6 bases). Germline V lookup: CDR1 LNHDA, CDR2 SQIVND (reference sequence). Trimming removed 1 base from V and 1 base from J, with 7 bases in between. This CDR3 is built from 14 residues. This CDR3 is CASSIGLVQETQYF. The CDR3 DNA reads TGTGCCAGTAGTATAGGACTAGTCCAAGAGACCCAGTACTTC.

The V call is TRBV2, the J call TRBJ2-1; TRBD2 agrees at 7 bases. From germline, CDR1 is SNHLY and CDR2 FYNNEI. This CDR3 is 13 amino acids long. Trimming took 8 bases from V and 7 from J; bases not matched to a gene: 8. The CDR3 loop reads CASRWGRVNEQFF. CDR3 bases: TGTGCCAGCCGTTGGGGGAGGGTAAATGAGCAGTTCTTC.

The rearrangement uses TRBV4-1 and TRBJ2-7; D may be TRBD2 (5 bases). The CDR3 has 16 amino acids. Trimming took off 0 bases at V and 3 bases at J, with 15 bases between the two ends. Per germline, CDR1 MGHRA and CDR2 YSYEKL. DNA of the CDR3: TGCGCCAGCAGCCAAGATGTTAGCGTCAATATCTACGAGCAGTACTTC. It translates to CASSQDVSVNIYEQYF.

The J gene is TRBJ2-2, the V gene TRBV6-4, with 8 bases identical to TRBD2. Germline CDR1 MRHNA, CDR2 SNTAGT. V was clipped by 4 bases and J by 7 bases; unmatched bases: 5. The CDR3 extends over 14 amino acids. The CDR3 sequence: CASSVSGESGELFF. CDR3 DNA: TGTGCCAGCAGTGTTAGCGGGGAGAGCGGGGAGCTGTTTTTT.

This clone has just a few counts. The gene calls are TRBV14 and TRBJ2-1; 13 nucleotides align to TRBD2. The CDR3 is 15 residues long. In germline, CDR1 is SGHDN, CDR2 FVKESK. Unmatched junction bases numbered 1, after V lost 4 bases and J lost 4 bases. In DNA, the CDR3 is TGTGCCAGCAGCCGGACTAGCGGGAGATACAATGAGCAGTTCTTC. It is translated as CASSRTSGRYNEQFF. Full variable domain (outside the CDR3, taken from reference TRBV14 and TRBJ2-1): EAGVTQFPSHSVIEKGQTVTLRCDPISGHDNLYWYRRVMGKEIKFLLHFVKESKQDESGMPNNRFLAERTGGTYSTLKVQPAELEDSGVYFCASSRTSGRYNEQFFGPGTRLTVL.

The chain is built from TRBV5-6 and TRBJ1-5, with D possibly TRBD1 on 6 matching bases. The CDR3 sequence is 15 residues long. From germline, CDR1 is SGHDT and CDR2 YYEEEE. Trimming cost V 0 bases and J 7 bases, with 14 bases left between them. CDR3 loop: CASSLARRGEQPQHF. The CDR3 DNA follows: TGTGCCAGCAGCTTGGCCCGCAGGGGCGAACAGCCCCAGCATTTT.

CDR3 sequence (DNA): TGTGCCAGCAGTATTAGCGGGAGAGTAAGCGAGCAGTACTTC. As protein: CASSISGRVSEQYF. The gene calls are TRBV28 and TRBJ2-7; 9 bases agree with TRBD2. The CDR3 runs 14 residues. From germline, CDR1 is MDHEN and CDR2 SYDVKM. The V gene end was trimmed by 5 bases and the J gene end by 6 bases; junction bases not matched to a gene: 8.

The CDR3 sequence: CASSPDPGQGLSYEQYV. The CDR3 coding sequence is TGTGCCAGCAGTCCAGACCCCGGACAGGGGTTATCCTACGAGCAGTACGTC. This rearrangement joins TRBV28 to TRBJ2-7; 9 bases line up with TRBD1. The V and J ends lost 5 bases and 1 base, in that order; junction bases with no gene match: 12. This CDR3 comprises 17 residues. From germline, CDR1 is MDHEN and CDR2 SYDVKM.

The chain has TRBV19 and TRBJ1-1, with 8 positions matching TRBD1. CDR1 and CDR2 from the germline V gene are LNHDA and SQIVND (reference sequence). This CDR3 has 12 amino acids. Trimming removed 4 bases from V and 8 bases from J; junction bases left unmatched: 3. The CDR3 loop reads CASSRQGREAFF. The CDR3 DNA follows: TGTGCCAGTAGTAGACAGGGGCGAGAAGCTTTCTTT.

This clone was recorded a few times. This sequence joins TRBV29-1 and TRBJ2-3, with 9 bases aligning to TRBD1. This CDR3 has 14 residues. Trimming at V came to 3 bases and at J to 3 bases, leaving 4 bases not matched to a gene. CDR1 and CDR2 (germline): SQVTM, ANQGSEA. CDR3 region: CSVEGGQGTDTQYF. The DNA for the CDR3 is TGCAGCGTTGAGGGGGGACAGGGAACAGATACGCAGTATTTT.

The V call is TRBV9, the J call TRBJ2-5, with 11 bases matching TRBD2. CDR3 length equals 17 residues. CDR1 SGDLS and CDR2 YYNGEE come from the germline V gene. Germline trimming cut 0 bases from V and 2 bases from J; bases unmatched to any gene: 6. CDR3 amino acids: CASSVATSGGVQETQYF. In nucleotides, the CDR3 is TGTGCCAGCAGCGTAGCTACTAGCGGGGGAGTACAAGAGACCCAGTACTTC.

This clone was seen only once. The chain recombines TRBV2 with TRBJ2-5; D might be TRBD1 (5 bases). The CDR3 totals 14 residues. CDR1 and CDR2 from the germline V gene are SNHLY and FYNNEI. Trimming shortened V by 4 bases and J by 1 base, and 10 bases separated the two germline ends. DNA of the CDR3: TGTGCCAGCAGTGCCAGGGCCCTCCAAGAGACCCAGTACTTC. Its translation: CASSARALQETQYF.

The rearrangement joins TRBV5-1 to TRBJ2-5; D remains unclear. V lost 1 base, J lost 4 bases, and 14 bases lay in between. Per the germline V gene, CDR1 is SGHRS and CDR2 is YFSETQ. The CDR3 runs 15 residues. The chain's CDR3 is CASSLTGYDRETQYF. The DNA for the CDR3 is TGCGCCAGCAGCTTGACCGGGTATGATCGAGAGACCCAGTACTTC.

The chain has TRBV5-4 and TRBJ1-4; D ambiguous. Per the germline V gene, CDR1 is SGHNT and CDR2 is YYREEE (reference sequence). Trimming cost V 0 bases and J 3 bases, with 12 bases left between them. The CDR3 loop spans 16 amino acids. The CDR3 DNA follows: TGTGCCAGCAGCTTGGAATCGGGAAGGGCTAATGAAAAACTGTTTTTT. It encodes CASSLESGRANEKLFF.

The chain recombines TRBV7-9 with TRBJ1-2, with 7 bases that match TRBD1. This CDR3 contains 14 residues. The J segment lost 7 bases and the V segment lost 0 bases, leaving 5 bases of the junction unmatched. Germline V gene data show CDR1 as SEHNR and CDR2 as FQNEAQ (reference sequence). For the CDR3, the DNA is TGTGCCAGCAGCTTAGCGGGGACAGAGGGTGGCTACACCTTC. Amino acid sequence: CASSLAGTEGGYTF.

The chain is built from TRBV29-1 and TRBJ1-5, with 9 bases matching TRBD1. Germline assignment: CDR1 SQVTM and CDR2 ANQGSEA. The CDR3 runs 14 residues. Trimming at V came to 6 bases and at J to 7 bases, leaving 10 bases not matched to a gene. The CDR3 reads CSVATGTGRQPQHF. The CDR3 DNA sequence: TGCAGCGTAGCCACCGGGACAGGGAGGCAGCCCCAGCATTTT.

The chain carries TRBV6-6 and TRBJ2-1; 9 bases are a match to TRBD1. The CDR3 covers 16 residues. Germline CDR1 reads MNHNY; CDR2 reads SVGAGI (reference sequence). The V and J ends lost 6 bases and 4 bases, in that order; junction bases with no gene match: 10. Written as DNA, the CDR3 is TGTGCCAGCAGCCCCATCTCCGGACAGGGGTACAATGAGCAGTTCTTC. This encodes CASSPISGQGYNEQFF.

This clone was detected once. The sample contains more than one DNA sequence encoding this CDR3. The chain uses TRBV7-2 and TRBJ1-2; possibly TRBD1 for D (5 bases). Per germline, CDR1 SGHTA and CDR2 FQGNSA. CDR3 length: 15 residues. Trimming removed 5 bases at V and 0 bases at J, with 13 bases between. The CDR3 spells CASSLTGGPNYGYTF. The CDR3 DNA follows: TGTGCCAGCAGCCTGACGGGGGGTCCTAACTATGGCTACACCTTC. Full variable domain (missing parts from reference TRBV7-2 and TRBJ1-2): GAGVSQSPSNKVTEKGKDVELRCDPISGHTALYWYRQSLGQGLEFLIYFQGNSAPDKSGLPSDRFSAERTGGSVSTLTIQRTQQEDSAVYLCASSLTGGPNYGYTFGSGTRLTVV.

This CDR3 reads CASSIAGGYDNEKLFF. The CDR3, as DNA: TGTGCCAGCAGTATCGCCGGGGGGTACGATAATGAAAAACTGTTTTTT. This chain uses TRBV28 with TRBJ1-4, with D possibly matching TRBD1 (5 bases). Germline V CDR1 and CDR2: MDHEN, SYDVKM. This CDR3 is built from 16 residues. Trimming pared 5 bases from V and 4 bases from J, leaving 17 bases between.

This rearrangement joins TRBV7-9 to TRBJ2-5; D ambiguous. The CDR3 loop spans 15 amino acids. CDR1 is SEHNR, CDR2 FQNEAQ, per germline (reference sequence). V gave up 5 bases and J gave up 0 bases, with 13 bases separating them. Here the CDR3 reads CASSPQGRYQETQYF. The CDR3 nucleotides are TGTGCCAGCAGCCCTCAAGGCAGGTACCAAGAGACCCAGTACTTC.